This T cell receptor (beta chain) was profiled in a study of spatial heterogeneity in lung cancer. Germline lookup yields CDR1 DFQATT and CDR2 SNEGSKA (reference sequence). V lost 3 bases, J lost 6 bases, and 9 bases lay in between. The CDR3 consists of 12 residues. This clonotype came up many times. MiXCR was run by TCRdb on the 5' RACE reads, yielding one entry per CDR3 protein. Of over 90,000 distinct CDR3 sequences in the sample, under 9% were seen once. Noted time point: sample taken at primary tumor resection. Tumor, nontumor lung or frozen PBMC supplied whole RNA that was sequenced unsorted. The material was PBMCs, obtained at surgery. The receptor's source is a male donor with early-stage non-small cell lung cancer. J is TRBJ1-5 and V is TRBV20-1; a possible D gene is TRBD1 (6 bases). The CDR3 sequence is CSARPGAQPQHF. DNA of the CDR3: TGCAGTGCTAGGCCGGGGGCTCAGCCCCAGCATTTT.